A selection of T cell receptor beta chains follows, all from one sample in a study of T cells in Graves' hyperthyroidism and ophthalmopathy. Each CDR3 protein is one row after TCRdb ran MiXCR on the multiplex PCR reads. The data show 150,000 or so distinct CDR3 sequences, approximately 20% seen once. Sequences were obtained from blood. These receptors were obtained from a woman in her fifties or sixties with Graves' hyperthyroidism that later progressed to Graves' ophthalmopathy. CDR3s include the opening cysteine and the closing phenylalanine or tryptophan. Each record gives: V gene, D gene, clone size, J gene, CDR3 protein, CDR3 DNA. D genes are given only for firm matches. Only part of the rows carry a size: once, few, many, or a class if the clone is expanded.

V: TRBV6-6; D: -; size: many; J: TRBJ1-2; CDR3: CASSYSQTAYGYTF; DNA: TGTGCCAGCAGTTACTCTCAGACAGCTTATGGCTACACCTTC
V: TRBV19; D: -; size: -; J: TRBJ1-5; CDR3: CASSIGREIAGQPQHF; DNA: TGTGCCAGTAGTATAGGCAGGGAGATTGCGGGTCAGCCCCAGCATTTT
V: TRBV27; D: TRBD1; size: -; J: TRBJ1-3; CDR3: CASSLGTGGGGNTIYF; DNA: TGTGCCAGCAGTTTAGGGACAGGGGGCGGCGGAAACACCATATATTTT
V: TRBV3-1; D: -; size: many; J: TRBJ1-1; CDR3: CASTQGRDTEAFF; DNA: TGTGCCAGCACCCAAGGGAGGGACACTGAAGCTTTCTTT
V: TRBV11-2; D: -; size: many; J: TRBJ1-1; CDR3: CASGLRTAMNTEAFF; DNA: TGTGCCAGCGGCCTACGGACAGCCATGAACACTGAAGCTTTCTTT
V: TRBV11-2; D: -; size: many; J: TRBJ2-2; CDR3: CASSFVGDYTGELFF; DNA: TGTGCCAGCAGCTTCGTTGGGGACTACACCGGGGAGCTGTTTTTT
V: TRBV5-8; D: -; size: many; J: TRBJ1-6; CDR3: CASSFRGAYGNSPLHF; DNA: TGTGCCAGCAGCTTCCGAGGGGCTTATGGGAATTCACCCCTCCACTTT
V: TRBV2; D: TRBD1; size: -; J: TRBJ2-7; CDR3: CASIPGQFPYEQYF; DNA: TGTGCCAGCATTCCGGGACAGTTCCCTTACGAGCAGTACTTC
V: TRBV20-1; D: TRBD2; size: -; J: TRBJ2-2; CDR3: CSARLSGRRTGELFF; DNA: TGCAGTGCTAGGCTAAGCGGGAGACGGACCGGGGAGCTGTTTTTT
V: TRBV20-1; D: -; size: many; J: TRBJ1-2; CDR3: CSAEDPNRHGYTF; DNA: TGCAGTGCTGAGGACCCGAACAGGCATGGCTACACCTTC
V: TRBV7-9; D: TRBD2; size: -; J: TRBJ2-3; CDR3: CASSLAQAGLTDTQYF; DNA: TGTGCCAGCAGCTTAGCCCAAGCGGGGCTCACAGATACGCAGTATTTT
V: TRBV12-3/TRBV12-4; D: -; size: -; J: TRBJ2-2; CDR3: CASSLFSGTGELFF; DNA: TGTGCCAGCAGTTTATTCAGTGGCACCGGGGAGCTGTTTTTT
V: TRBV20-1; D: TRBD2; size: -; J: TRBJ2-3; CDR3: CSARDFAGGGDTQYF; DNA: TGCAGTGCTAGAGATTTTGCGGGAGGCGGAGATACGCAGTATTTT
V: TRBV28; D: -; size: -; J: TRBJ1-2; CDR3: CASSLPGPYGYTF; DNA: TGTGCCAGCAGTTTACCTGGGCCCTATGGCTACACCTTC
V: TRBV30; D: TRBD1; size: many; J: TRBJ2-7; CDR3: CAWSGTGLREQYF; DNA: TGTGCCTGGTCCGGGACAGGATTACGGGAGCAGTACTTC
V: TRBV28; D: TRBD1; size: -; J: TRBJ1-5; CDR3: CASSRIQGANQPQHF; DNA: TGTGCCAGCAGCCGAATACAGGGGGCTAATCAGCCCCAGCATTTT
V: TRBV11-3; D: TRBD1; size: many; J: TRBJ2-5; CDR3: CASSSGQQGEGETQYF; DNA: TGTGCCAGCAGCTCAGGGCAACAGGGGGAAGGGGAGACCCAGTACTTC
V: TRBV14; D: -; size: many; J: TRBJ1-1; CDR3: CASSPLGTSGWGTEAFF; DNA: TGTGCCAGCAGCCCCCTGGGGACTTCCGGCTGGGGCACTGAAGCTTTCTTT
V: TRBV18; D: TRBD1; size: many; J: TRBJ1-1; CDR3: CASSLQGPNTEAFF; DNA: TGTGCCAGCTCATTACAGGGGCCCAACACTGAAGCTTTCTTT
V: TRBV20-1; D: -; size: few; J: TRBJ2-3; CDR3: CSASPSLVSTDTQYF; DNA: TGCAGTGCTAGCCCTTCACTAGTTAGCACAGATACGCAGTATTTT
V: TRBV5-1; D: -; size: few; J: TRBJ2-5; CDR3: CASSLKGGYETQYF; DNA: TGCGCCAGCAGCTTGAAAGGGGGGTATGAGACCCAGTACTTC
V: TRBV6-1; D: TRBD1; size: -; J: TRBJ1-5; CDR3: CASSGGQRGHQPQHF; DNA: TGTGCCAGCAGTGGGGGACAGAGGGGGCATCAGCCCCAGCATTTT
V: TRBV11-2; D: TRBD1; size: many; J: TRBJ2-3; CDR3: CASSLGWTGGADTQYF; DNA: TGTGCCAGCAGCTTAGGCTGGACAGGGGGAGCAGATACGCAGTATTTT
V: TRBV28; D: -; size: many; J: TRBJ2-3; CDR3: CASSLQGFTDTQYF; DNA: TGTGCCAGCAGTTTACAGGGGTTCACAGATACGCAGTATTTT
V: TRBV9; D: TRBD1; size: many; J: TRBJ1-2; CDR3: CASSALRDRGSYGYTF; DNA: TGTGCCAGCAGCGCCCTGCGGGACAGGGGCTCCTATGGCTACACCTTC
V: TRBV14; D: TRBD2; size: -; J: TRBJ2-7; CDR3: CASSHAGKAAGGDEQYF; DNA: TGTGCCAGCAGCCATGCGGGAAAGGCGGCGGGAGGCGACGAGCAGTACTTC
V: TRBV28; D: TRBD1; size: -; J: TRBJ1-2; CDR3: CASSLQGAVYGYTF; DNA: TGTGCCAGCAGCCTACAGGGGGCTGTCTATGGCTACACCTTC
V: TRBV5-1; D: -; size: -; J: TRBJ1-4; CDR3: CASSYRDNEKLFF; DNA: TGCGCCAGCAGCTACCGGGACAACGAAAAACTGTTTTTT